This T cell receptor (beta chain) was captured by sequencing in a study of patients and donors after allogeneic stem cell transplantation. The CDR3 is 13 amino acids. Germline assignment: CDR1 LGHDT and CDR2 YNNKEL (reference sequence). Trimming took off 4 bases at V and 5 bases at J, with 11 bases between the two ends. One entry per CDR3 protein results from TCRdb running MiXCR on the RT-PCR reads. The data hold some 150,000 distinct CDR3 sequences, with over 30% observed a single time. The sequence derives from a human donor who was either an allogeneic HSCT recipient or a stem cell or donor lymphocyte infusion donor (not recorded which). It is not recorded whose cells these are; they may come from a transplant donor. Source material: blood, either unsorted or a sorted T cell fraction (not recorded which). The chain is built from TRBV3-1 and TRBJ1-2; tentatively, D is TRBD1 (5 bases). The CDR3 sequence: CASSRGGGYGYTF. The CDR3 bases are TGTGCCAGCAGCCGTGGGGGTGGATATGGCTACACCTTC.